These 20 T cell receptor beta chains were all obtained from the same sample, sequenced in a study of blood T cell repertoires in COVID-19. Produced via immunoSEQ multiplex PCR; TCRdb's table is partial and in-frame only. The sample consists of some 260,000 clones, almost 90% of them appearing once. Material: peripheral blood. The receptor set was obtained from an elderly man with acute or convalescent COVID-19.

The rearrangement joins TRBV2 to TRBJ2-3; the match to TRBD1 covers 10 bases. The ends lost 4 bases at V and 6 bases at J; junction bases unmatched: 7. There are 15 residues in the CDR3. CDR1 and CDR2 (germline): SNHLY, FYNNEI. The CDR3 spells CASSVGQGTGDTQYF. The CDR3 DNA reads TGTGCCAGCAGTGTGGGACAGGGGACAGGGGATACGCAGTATTTT.

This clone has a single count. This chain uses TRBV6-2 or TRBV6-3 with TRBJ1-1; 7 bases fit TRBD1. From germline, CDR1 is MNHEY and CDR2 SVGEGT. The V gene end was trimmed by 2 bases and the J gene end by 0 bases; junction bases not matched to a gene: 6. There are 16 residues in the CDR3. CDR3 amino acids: CASSYRQGEMNTEAFF. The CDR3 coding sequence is TGTGCCAGCAGTTACAGGCAGGGGGAGATGAACACTGAAGCTTTCTTT.

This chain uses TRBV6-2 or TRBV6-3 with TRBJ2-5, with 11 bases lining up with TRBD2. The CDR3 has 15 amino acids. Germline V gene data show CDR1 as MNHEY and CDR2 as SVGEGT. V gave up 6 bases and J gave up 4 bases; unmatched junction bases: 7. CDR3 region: CASSLAGGVGETQYF. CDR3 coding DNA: TGTGCCAGCAGCCTAGCGGGGGGAGTCGGAGAGACCCAGTACTTC.

CDR3 nucleotides: TGTGCCACCAGCAGAGACCAGGGGATGGTAGGGCGGCACACCGGGGAGCTGTTTTTT. Translated, it gives CATSRDQGMVGRHTGELFF. The chain links TRBV15 to TRBJ2-2, with D possibly TRBD1 on 6 matching bases. Trimming stripped 0 bases from V and 3 bases from J, with 20 bases between. The CDR3 spans 19 residues. The germline V gene has CDR1 LNHNV and CDR2 YYDKDF (reference sequence). The full variable domain, in which reference TRBV15 and TRBJ2-2 provide the parts outside the CDR3, is DAMVIQNPRYQVTQFGKPVTLSCSQTLNHNVMYWYQQKSSQAPKLLFHYYDKDFNNEADTPDNFQSRRPNTSFCFLDIRSPGLGDTAMYLCATSRDQGMVGRHTGELFFGEGSRLTVL.

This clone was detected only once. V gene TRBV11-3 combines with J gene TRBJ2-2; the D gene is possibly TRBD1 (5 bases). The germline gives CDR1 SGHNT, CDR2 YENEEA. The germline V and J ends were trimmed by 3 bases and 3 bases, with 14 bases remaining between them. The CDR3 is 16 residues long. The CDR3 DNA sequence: TGTGCCAGCAGCTTGACTGCGCTAGGGGACACCGGGGAGCTGTTTTTT. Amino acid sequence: CASSLTALGDTGELFF.

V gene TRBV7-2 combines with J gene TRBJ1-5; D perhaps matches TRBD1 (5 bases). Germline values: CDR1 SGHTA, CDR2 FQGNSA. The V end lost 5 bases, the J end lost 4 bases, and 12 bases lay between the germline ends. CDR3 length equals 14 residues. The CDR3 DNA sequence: TGTGCCAGCAGCATACCGGGGGGTAATCAGCCCCAGCATTTT. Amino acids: CASSIPGGNQPQHF.

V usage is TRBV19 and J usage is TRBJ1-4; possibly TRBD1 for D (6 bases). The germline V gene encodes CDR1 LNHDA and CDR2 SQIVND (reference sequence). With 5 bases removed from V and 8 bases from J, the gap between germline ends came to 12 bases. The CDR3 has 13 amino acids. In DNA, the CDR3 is TGTGCCAGTAGTCCCCGACAGGACGAAAAACTGTTTTTT. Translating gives CASSPRQDEKLFF. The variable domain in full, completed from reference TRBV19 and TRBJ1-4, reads DGGITQSPKYLFRKEGQNVTLSCEQNLNHDAMYWYRQDPGQGLRLIYYSQIVNDFQKGDIAEGYSVSREKKESFPLTVTSAQKNPTAFYLCASSPRQDEKLFFGSGTQLSVL.

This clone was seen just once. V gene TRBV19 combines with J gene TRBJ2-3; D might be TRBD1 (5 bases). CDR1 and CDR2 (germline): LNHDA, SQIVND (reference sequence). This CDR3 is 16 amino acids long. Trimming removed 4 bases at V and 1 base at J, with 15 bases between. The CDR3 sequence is CASSSDSAPGTDTQYF. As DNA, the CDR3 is TGTGCCAGTAGTAGTGACAGCGCCCCGGGCACAGATACGCAGTATTTT.

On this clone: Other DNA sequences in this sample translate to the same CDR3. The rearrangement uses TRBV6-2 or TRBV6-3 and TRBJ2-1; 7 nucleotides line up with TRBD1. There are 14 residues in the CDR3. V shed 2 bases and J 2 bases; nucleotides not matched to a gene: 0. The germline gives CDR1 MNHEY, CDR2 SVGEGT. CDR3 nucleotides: TGTGCCAGCAGTTACAGGGGGCCCTACAATGAGCAGTTCTTC. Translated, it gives CASSYRGPYNEQFF.

The CDR3 coding sequence is TGTGCCAGCAGTTACCTGACAGAAAATCAGCCCCAGCATTTT. Its protein product is CASSYLTENQPQHF. The chain carries TRBV6-2 or TRBV6-3 and TRBJ1-5; possible D gene TRBD1, 5 bases. The CDR3 spans 14 residues. The V gene's germline CDR1 is MNHEY and CDR2 SVGEGT. The V end lost 2 bases, the J end lost 4 bases, and 9 bases lay between the germline ends.

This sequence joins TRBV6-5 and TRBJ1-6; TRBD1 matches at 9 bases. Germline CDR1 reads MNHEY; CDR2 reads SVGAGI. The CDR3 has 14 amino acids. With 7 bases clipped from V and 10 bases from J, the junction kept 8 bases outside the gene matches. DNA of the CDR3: TGTGCCAGCACCGGACAGGGGTTAGGATCACCCCTCCACTTT. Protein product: CASTGQGLGSPLHF.

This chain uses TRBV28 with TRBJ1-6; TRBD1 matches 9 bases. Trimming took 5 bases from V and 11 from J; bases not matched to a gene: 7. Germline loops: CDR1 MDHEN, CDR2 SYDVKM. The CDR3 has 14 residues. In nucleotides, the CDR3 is TGTGCCAGCAGTCCGGGACAGGGCTTCACACCCCTCCACTTT. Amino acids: CASSPGQGFTPLHF.

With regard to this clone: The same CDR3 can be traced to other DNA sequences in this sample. CDR3 region: CASSLTGNQPQHF. The CDR3 nucleotides read TGCGCCAGCAGCTTAACAGGCAATCAGCCCCAGCATTTT. The J gene is TRBJ1-5, the V gene TRBV5-1; D unresolved. This CDR3 contains 13 residues. The germline V gene encodes CDR1 SGHRS and CDR2 YFSETQ. Trimming took 2 bases from V and 2 from J, leaving 5 bases between them.

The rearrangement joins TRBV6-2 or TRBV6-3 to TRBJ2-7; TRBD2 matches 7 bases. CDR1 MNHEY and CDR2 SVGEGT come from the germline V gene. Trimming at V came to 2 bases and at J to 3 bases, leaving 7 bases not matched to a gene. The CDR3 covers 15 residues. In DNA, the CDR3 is TGTGCCAGCAGTTACGAGACGGGGGGTGTCTACGAGCAGTACTTC. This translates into CASSYETGGVYEQYF.

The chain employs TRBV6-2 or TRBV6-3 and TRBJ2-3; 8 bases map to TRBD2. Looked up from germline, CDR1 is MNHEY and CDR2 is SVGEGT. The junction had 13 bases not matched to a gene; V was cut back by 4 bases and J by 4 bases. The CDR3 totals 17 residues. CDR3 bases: TGTGCCAGCAGTTCAAGCTCCGTAGCCGGGAGGGCAGATACGCAGTATTTT. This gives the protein CASSSSSVAGRADTQYF.

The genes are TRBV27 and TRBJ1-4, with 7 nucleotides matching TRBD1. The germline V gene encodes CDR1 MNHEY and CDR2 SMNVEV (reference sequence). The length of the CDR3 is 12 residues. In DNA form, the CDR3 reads TGTGTAACGAGGGGGCCTAATGAAAAACTGTTTTTT. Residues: CVTRGPNEKLFF.

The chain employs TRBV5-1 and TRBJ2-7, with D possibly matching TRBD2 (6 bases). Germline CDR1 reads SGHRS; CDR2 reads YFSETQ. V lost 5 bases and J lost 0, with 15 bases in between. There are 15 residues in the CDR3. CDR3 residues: CASRIRAGSSYEQYF. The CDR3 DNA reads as TGCGCCAGCAGGATACGGGCGGGGAGCTCCTACGAGCAGTACTTC.

The CDR3 here is CASSSYGTGLSMNTEAFF. The CDR3 DNA follows: TGCGCCAGCAGCTCCTATGGGACAGGGCTCTCCATGAACACTGAAGCTTTCTTT. The chain couples TRBV5-1 to TRBJ1-1, with TRBD1 matching 9 bases. The CDR3 is 18 amino acids. CDR1 and CDR2 (germline): SGHRS, YFSETQ. Trimming cost V 3 bases and J 0 bases; bases outside gene matches: 12.

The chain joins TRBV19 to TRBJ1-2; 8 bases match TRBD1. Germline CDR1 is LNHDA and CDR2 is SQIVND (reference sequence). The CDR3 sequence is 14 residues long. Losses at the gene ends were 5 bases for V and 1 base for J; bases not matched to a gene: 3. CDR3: CASSPTGDNYGYTF. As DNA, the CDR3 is TGTGCCAGTAGTCCGACAGGGGATAACTATGGCTACACCTTC. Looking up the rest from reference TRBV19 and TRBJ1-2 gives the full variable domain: DGGITQSPKYLFRKEGQNVTLSCEQNLNHDAMYWYRQDPGQGLRLIYYSQIVNDFQKGDIAEGYSVSREKKESFPLTVTSAQKNPTAFYLCASSPTGDNYGYTFGSGTRLTVV.

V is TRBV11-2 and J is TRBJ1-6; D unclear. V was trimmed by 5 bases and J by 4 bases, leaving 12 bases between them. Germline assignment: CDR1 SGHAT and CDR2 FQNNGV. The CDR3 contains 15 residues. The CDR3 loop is CASSRTGSYNSPLHF. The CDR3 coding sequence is TGTGCCAGCAGCAGGACTGGGAGTTATAATTCACCCCTCCACTTT.